These 9 T cell receptor beta chains share one sample of origin, sequenced in a study of blood T cells in healthy people across ages (dated by TCRdb to the mid-2010s). Libraries were made using 5' RACE. The data were produced on an Illumina HiSeq 2500. The second PCR ran for roughly 7 to 11 cycles and used a J-beta primer mix along with a sample-barcoded 5' primer. The public reads were reanalyzed by TCRdb: fastp trimming at Q25, MiXCR alignment, in-frame beta chains only. Rows with one shared CDR3 protein collapse into an entry with the most common genes and DNA. The sample profile shows 1.5 million to 1.9 million distinct CDR3 sequences; approximately 43% of them were found once. The ten biggest clones cover about 4.1% of the sample. The material sequenced was blood. The receptors come from a woman aged 18 to 35 in good health.

This clonotype was counted a few times. The V call is TRBV7-2, the J call TRBJ2-3; the match to TRBD1 covers 7 bases. The CDR3 covers 15 residues. With 5 bases clipped from V and 3 bases from J, the junction kept 8 bases outside the gene matches. Germline-derived CDR1 and CDR2 are SGHTA and FQGNSA. This CDR3 is CASSHRQGATDTQYF. CDR3 coding DNA: TGTGCCAGCAGCCACCGACAGGGCGCAACAGATACGCAGTATTTT.

The chain recombines TRBV15 with TRBJ2-5; weak D call: TRBD1 (7 bases). Trimming removed 5 bases at V and 5 bases at J, with 15 bases between. CDR1 is LNHNV, CDR2 YYDKDF, per germline (reference sequence). The CDR3 extends over 14 amino acids. The CDR3 nucleotides read TGTGCCACCAGCCTGCAGGGGGGCAGGGAGACCCAGTACTTC. Translation: CATSLQGGRETQYF. Based on the CDR3 plus reference TRBV15 and TRBJ2-5, the full variable domain is DAMVIQNPRYQVTQFGKPVTLSCSQTLNHNVMYWYQQKSSQAPKLLFHYYDKDFNNEADTPDNFQSRRPNTSFCFLDIRSPGLGDTAMYLCATSLQGGRETQYFGPGTRLLVL.

This clonotype has ten or more counts. One junction end disagrees with the germline gene, perhaps due to a read error. The chain employs TRBV29-1 and TRBJ2-5; D uncertain. The CDR3 loop spans 12 amino acids. Germline V lookup: CDR1 SQVTM, CDR2 ANQGSEA. In DNA form, the CDR3 reads TGCAGCGTTGAAGACAACCAAGAGAGCCAGTACTTC. As protein: CSVEDNQESQYF. Combining the CDR3 with reference TRBV29-1 and TRBJ2-5 gives the whole variable domain SAVISQKPSRDICQRGTSLTIQCQVDSQVTMMFWYRQQPGQSLTLIATANQGSEATYESGFVIDKFPISRPNLTFSTLTVSNMSPEDSSIYLCSVEDNQESQYFGPGTRLLVL.

The rearrangement links TRBV20-1 to TRBJ2-1, with 8 bases identical to TRBD1. This CDR3 region has 14 residues. Trimming took 5 bases from V and 4 from J; bases not matched to a gene: 7. From germline, CDR1 is DFQATT and CDR2 SNEGSKA (reference sequence). The CDR3 sequence: CSASDRGPYNEQFF. The CDR3 bases are TGCAGTGCTTCAGACAGGGGCCCGTACAATGAGCAGTTCTTC.

A few counts support this clonotype. J is TRBJ2-1 and V is TRBV12-3 or TRBV12-4; maybe TRBD2 (5 bases). V shed 9 bases and J shed 8 bases, with 20 bases lying between them. The CDR3 length is 14 residues. In DNA form, the CDR3 reads TGTGCCAGTGGGCTCGGTTATGGGAGCGATGAGCAGTTCTTC. Encoded protein: CASGLGYGSDEQFF.

V gene TRBV6-2 or TRBV6-3 combines with J gene TRBJ1-2; the D is unclear. The V and J ends lost 7 bases and 4 bases respectively, with 34 bases between them. The CDR3 runs 20 residues. The germline gives CDR1 MNHEY, CDR2 SVGEGT. In DNA, the CDR3 is TGTGCCAGCACTGACCGCTTGCGATACCTCACCGGGCCCGGGGTCTATGGCTACACCTTC. This translates into CASTDRLRYLTGPGVYGYTF.

In the case of this clonotype: One end of the junction fails to match germline, which may point to a read error. This chain uses TRBV20-1 with TRBJ2-1; TRBD2 matches at 11 bases. Germline loops: CDR1 DFQATT, CDR2 SNEGSKA (reference sequence). The CDR3 sequence is 14 residues long. CDR3 sequence reads: CSATTSGIRNGQFF. CDR3 DNA: TGCAGTGCAACGACTAGCGGGATAAGAAATGGGCAGTTCTTC.

This clonotype was counted only a few times. CDR3 sequence: CSALRAAGLYF. The CDR3 DNA sequence: TGCAGCGCCTTACGGGCGGCGGGGTTGTACTTC. The J gene is TRBJ2-5, the V gene TRBV29-1, with D maybe TRBD2 (6 bases). V was cut by 7 bases and J by 13 bases, with 19 bases left in between. CDR1 SQVTM and CDR2 ANQGSEA come from the germline V gene. This CDR3 is built from 11 residues.

The table lists this clonotype with a count of one. The V and J genes are TRBV3-1 and TRBJ2-2; D unresolved. V lost 6 bases and J 4 bases, leaving 9 bases between the germline ends. The CDR3 is 13 amino acids. Germline CDR1 LGHDT, CDR2 YNNKEL (reference sequence). In nucleotides, the CDR3 is TGTGCCAGCAGTCAACGAGCCACCGGGGAGCTGTTTTTT. Its translation: CASSQRATGELFF. The variable domain in full, completed from reference TRBV3-1 and TRBJ2-2, reads DTAVSQTPKYLVTQMGNDKSIKCEQNLGHDTMYWYKQDSKKFLKIMFSYNNKELIINETVPNRFSPKSPDKAHLNLHINSLELGDSAVYFCASSQRATGELFFGEGSRLTVL.